This TCR beta chain was recovered during a study of OX40 agonist ivuxolimab in advanced cancers. This CDR3 region has 16 residues. V shed 4 bases, J shed 7 bases, and the junction held 12 bases outside the gene matches. Germline loops: CDR1 SGHTS, CDR2 YDEGEE. Only in-frame clones appear in the TCRdb table, and some are missing; sequencing was by immunoSEQ multiplex PCR. Of around 61,000 clones in the sample, 84% were seen once. The rearrangement joins TRBV5-8 to TRBJ2-1, with 9 bases identical to TRBD2. This receptor was identified in an adult with an advanced solid tumor such as melanoma, head and neck, liver or kidney cancer. The sequencing here drew on CD4+ or CD8+ T cells sorted from blood, taken in a trial of the OX40 agonist ivuxolimab. The CDR3 nucleotides are TGTGCCAGCAGCCCCGGGGCGGGGGGGCTTGAGAATGAGCAGTTCTTC. It translates to CASSPGAGGLENEQFF.